Given below is one T cell receptor beta chain in context. Its antigen remains unknown. Produced via immunoSEQ multiplex PCR; TCRdb's table is partial and in-frame only. Here the sample spans about 220,000 clones, approximately 90% being singletons. The record originates from a study of cytomegalovirus exposure and HLA in healthy donors. Whole-study results and caveats: Many donors shared some public TCRs, even though most TCR sequences were rare. Altogether, some 170 TCR beta chains were recorded as cytomegalovirus-associated. Cytomegalovirus status was reportedly diagnosed by the classifier with high specificity and sensitivity.

Germline CDR1 LGHNA, CDR2 YNFKEQ. V gave up 4 bases and J gave up 7 bases; unmatched junction bases: 16. The CDR3 extends over 19 amino acids. The donors were members of the validation cohort comprising over a hundred subjects, separate from the roughly 650-subject first cohort. The rearrangement uses TRBV4-2 and TRBJ2-1, with 13 positions matching TRBD2. The sequence derives from a young woman in good health and CMV-seronegative. Sequenced: PBMCs. The CDR3 region has the DNA TGTGCCAGCAGCCTCGGGACTAGCGGGATGGCTGGGTCTGGTAATGAGCAGTTCTTC. Translated: CASSLGTSGMAGSGNEQFF.